The 10 T cell receptor beta chains below all came from one sample that was sequenced in a study of T cells in Graves' hyperthyroidism and ophthalmopathy. From RNA transcripts, TCR beta CDR3 regions were amplified. The TCR CDR3 was amplified in a first-round RT-PCR using the HTBI primer set. From the multiplex PCR reads, TCRdb called clonotypes with MiXCR, one entry per CDR3 protein. The data contain around 580,000 distinct CDR3 sequences, about 45% of them singletons. The sample consisted of peripheral blood or thyroid tissue (not recorded which). The source of these receptors is a woman aged 18 to 35 with Graves' hyperthyroidism.

V usage is TRBV20-1 and J usage is TRBJ1-2; no firm D call. Trimming removed 2 bases at V and 0 bases at J, with 16 bases between. Per germline, CDR1 DFQATT and CDR2 SNEGSKA (reference sequence). This CDR3 contains 16 residues. The chain's CDR3 is CSARPGLADPNYGYTF. In DNA form, the CDR3 reads TGCAGTGCTAGACCTGGACTAGCGGACCCTAACTATGGCTACACCTTC.

Many counts were recorded for this clonotype. This chain links TRBV19 with TRBJ2-2; 9 nucleotides align to TRBD1. The CDR3 covers 15 residues. J lost 3 bases, V lost 1 base, and 0 bases had no gene match. The germline V gene encodes CDR1 LNHDA and CDR2 SQIVND (reference sequence). Written as DNA, the CDR3 is TGTGCCAGTAGTATAGGGGACAGGGACACCGGGGAGCTGTTTTTT. Translating it yields CASSIGDRDTGELFF.

This chain joins TRBV18 and TRBJ2-5, with 9 bases fitting TRBD2. Looked up from germline, CDR1 is KGHSH and CDR2 is LQKENI. Trimming took 3 bases from V and 5 from J; bases not matched to a gene: 4. The CDR3 has 14 residues. The CDR3 loop is CASSPGSGSETQYF. CDR3 DNA sequence: TGTGCCAGCTCACCGGGTAGCGGGAGTGAGACCCAGTACTTC.

This clonotype was observed many times. The chain joins TRBV12-3 or TRBV12-4 to TRBJ1-5, with D hard to call. Trimming removed 4 bases at V and 9 bases at J, with 10 bases between. This CDR3 is 12 amino acids long. CDR3 bases: TGTGCCAGCAGTTCTGAGGGCCGGCCCCAGCATTTT. Translating it yields CASSSEGRPQHF.

Here the CDR3 DNA reads TGTGCCAGTAACCCAGGACGGGATGATGGCTACACCTTC. This codes for CASNPGRDDGYTF. This sequence joins TRBV19 and TRBJ1-2; no definite D call. Germline lookup yields CDR1 LNHDA and CDR2 SQIVND (reference sequence). This CDR3 has 13 amino acids. Trimming took off 7 bases at V and 6 bases at J, with 15 bases between the two ends.

This clonotype was detected many times. The chain is built from TRBV15 and TRBJ2-6, with 7 bases that match TRBD2. The ends lost 7 bases at V and 1 base at J; junction bases unmatched: 1. Germline CDR1 reads LNHNV; CDR2 reads YYDKDF (reference sequence). The length of the CDR3 is 14 residues. The CDR3 loop is CATKRGSGANVLTF. DNA of the CDR3: TGTGCCACCAAGCGGGGATCTGGGGCCAACGTCCTGACTTTC.

The gene calls are TRBV2 and TRBJ2-2; D gene ambiguous. The CDR3 totals 14 residues. V was cut by 2 bases and J by 6 bases, with 10 bases left in between. CDR1 is SNHLY, CDR2 FYNNEI, per germline. CDR3 in DNA: TGTGCCAGCAGTGAATCCCCGAGTCCCGGGGAGCTGTTTTTT. Encoded protein: CASSESPSPGELFF.

This clonotype was recorded only once. This chain joins TRBV7-9 and TRBJ1-6, with TRBD1 identical over 8 bases. The CDR3 covers 15 residues. V lost 2 bases and J lost 7; bases outside the gene matches: 4. Germline CDR1 is SEHNR and CDR2 is FQNEAQ (reference sequence). The CDR3 sequence is CASSLYSGGNSPLHF. CDR3 bases: TGTGCCAGCAGCTTATATTCAGGGGGCAATTCACCCCTCCACTTT.

On this clonotype itself: A much larger clone differs from this one at a single base, so this may be a read error. The chain employs TRBV20-1 and TRBJ1-1; possibly TRBD1 for D (6 bases). The CDR3 is 15 residues long. Germline V lookup: CDR1 DFQATT, CDR2 SNEGSKA (reference sequence). CDR3 sequence (DNA): TGCAGTGCTAGAGAGGGGTGGGGGCCGAACGCTGAAGCTTTCTTT. Translation: CSAREGWGPNAEAFF.

This clonotype was recorded many times. The V call is TRBV5-1, the J call TRBJ1-5, with 8 bases aligning to TRBD1. This CDR3 has 15 residues. V lost 1 base, J lost 2 bases, and 2 bases stayed unmatched. Germline assignment: CDR1 SGHRS and CDR2 YFSETQ. CDR3 region: CASSLLGQGNQPQHF. The CDR3 nucleotides read TGCGCCAGCAGCTTGTTGGGACAGGGCAATCAGCCCCAGCATTTT.